The rows below give T cell receptor beta chains drawn from one sample of a study of control samples from healthy donors and cancer patients. Clones were read by immunoSEQ multiplex PCR, and TCRdb kept only the in-frame ones, dropping some. The table lists 90,000 to 110,000 clones, less than 95% of them singletons. Input material: blood. The receptors were sampled from a human donor in good health. The donor label of this sample is uncertain. Both conserved end residues are part of each CDR3. The order of the fields is V gene, clone size, J gene, D gene, CDR3 protein, CDR3 DNA. A D gene is named only where the DNA matches it firmly. Clone size is not always given. Where it is, it says once, few, many or a class for expanded clones.

>TRBV5-4|NA|TRBJ2-5|TRBD1
CASSTGQNQETQYF
TGTGCCAGCAGCACGGGACAGAATCAAGAGACCCAGTACTTC
>TRBV28|few|TRBJ1-5|NA
CASSRRENQPQHF
TGTGCCAGCAGTCGAAGGGAAAATCAGCCCCAGCATTTT
>TRBV6-5|NA|TRBJ2-5|NA
CASSYFSLPSETQYF
TGTGCCAGCAGTTACTTCAGCCTGCCGTCGGAGACCCAGTACTTC
>TRBV28|once|TRBJ2-4|TRBD1
CASSPGQGVLAKNIQYF
TGTGCCAGCAGTCCAGGACAGGGGGTCCTAGCCAAAAACATTCAGTACTTC
>TRBV11-2|NA|TRBJ1-3|NA
CASSLGQGNTIYF
TGTGCCAGCAGCTTAGGTCAGGGAAACACCATATATTTT
>TRBV18|NA|TRBJ1-3|NA
CASSPQSSGNTIYF
TGTGCCAGCTCACCACAGAGCTCTGGAAACACCATATATTTT
>TRBV7-2|NA|TRBJ1-2|NA
CASSLGDYGYTF
TGTGCCAGCAGCTTGGGAGACTATGGCTACACCTTC
>TRBV5-4|NA|TRBJ2-7|NA
CASTRGTGTSVYEQYF
TGTGCCAGCACCCGAGGGACGGGGACTTCGGTCTACGAGCAGTACTTC
>TRBV4-1|NA|TRBJ2-1|NA
CASSHGQDYNEQFF
TGCGCCAGCAGCCACGGGCAGGATTACAATGAGCAGTTCTTC
>TRBV7-9|NA|TRBJ1-4|NA
CASSQDGSREKLFF
TGTGCCAGCAGCCAGGACGGGTCTAGGGAAAAACTGTTTTTT
>TRBV3-1/TRBV3-2|NA|TRBJ2-1|NA
CASSQDWTTNEQFF
TGTGCCAGCAGCCAAGATTGGACGACCAATGAGCAGTTCTTC
>TRBV5-4|NA|TRBJ2-3|TRBD2
CASSFSGGAPDTQYF
TGTGCCAGCAGCTTTAGCGGGGGGGCCCCAGATACGCAGTATTTT
>TRBV28|once|TRBJ2-7|NA
CASGRGSAYEQYF
TGTGCCTCAGGACGGGGTAGCGCCTACGAGCAGTACTTC
>TRBV3-1/TRBV3-2|NA|TRBJ2-2|NA
CASSPVVQTGELFF
TGTGCCAGCAGCCCCGTCGTTCAGACCGGGGAGCTGTTTTTT
>TRBV19|once|TRBJ1-1|NA
CASNSLNLNTEAFF
TGTGCCAGTAACTCACTTAACCTGAACACTGAAGCTTTCTTT
>TRBV6-5|NA|TRBJ1-5|TRBD1
CASSYAQGDLQPQHF
TGTGCCAGCAGTTACGCGCAGGGGGACCTACAGCCCCAGCATTTT
>TRBV6-6|NA|TRBJ2-7|TRBD1
CASSGTDHYEQYF
TGTGCCAGCAGCGGGACAGATCACTACGAGCAGTACTTC
>TRBV19|once|TRBJ1-2|TRBD1
CASSIMGQGAFGYTF
TGTGCCAGTAGTATTATGGGACAGGGGGCATTTGGCTACACCTTC
>TRBV19|NA|TRBJ1-2|NA
CASSKWFYGYTF
TGTGCCAGTAGTAAATGGTTCTATGGCTACACCTTC
>TRBV29-1|NA|TRBJ2-7|NA
CSVRNRDTLSYEQYF
TGCAGCGTTAGGAACCGGGACACCCTCTCCTACGAGCAGTACTTC
>TRBV19|NA|TRBJ1-3|NA
CASLRPSGNTIYF
TGTGCCAGTCTAAGGCCTTCTGGAAACACCATATATTTT
>TRBV19|NA|TRBJ1-5|NA
CASRRSTSNQPQHF
TGTGCCAGTAGGCGGAGCACTAGCAATCAGCCCCAGCATTTT
>TRBV30|NA|TRBJ2-3|NA
CAWSRSGPGDTQYF
TGTGCCTGGAGCCGGAGCGGGCCCGGAGATACGCAGTATTTT
>TRBV18|NA|TRBJ1-5|NA
CASSPGGLQPQHF
TGTGCCAGCTCACCCGGGGGCCTTCAGCCCCAGCATTTT
>TRBV11-2|once|TRBJ2-2|NA
CASSLDRVGNTGELFF
TGTGCCAGCAGCTTAGACAGGGTAGGGAACACCGGGGAGCTGTTTTTT
>TRBV11-2|NA|TRBJ2-7|NA
CASSLERGIYEQYF
TGTGCCAGCAGCTTAGAACGGGGCATATACGAGCAGTACTTC
>TRBV5-6|NA|TRBJ2-3|NA
CASSFLTDTQYF
TGTGCCAGCAGCTTCCTGACAGATACGCAGTATTTT
>TRBV2|NA|TRBJ2-2|NA
CASSPQNTGELFF
TGTGCCAGCAGTCCTCAGAACACCGGGGAGCTGTTTTTT
>TRBV12-3/TRBV12-4|NA|TRBJ2-7|NA
CASRSRYIYEQYF
TGTGCCAGCAGGTCCCGCTATATCTACGAGCAGTACTTC
>TRBV2|NA|TRBJ1-1|NA
CASSYKTDGNTEAFF
TGTGCCAGCAGTTATAAAACTGACGGGAACACTGAAGCTTTCTTT
>TRBV12-5|NA|TRBJ2-7|NA
CASGKSSGGYEQYF
TGTGCTAGTGGTAAATCCTCGGGCGGGTACGAGCAGTACTTC
>TRBV12-3/TRBV12-4|NA|TRBJ1-2|NA
CASSLGQYGYTF
TGTGCCAGCAGTTTAGGACAGTATGGCTACACCTTC
>TRBV3-1/TRBV3-2|NA|TRBJ1-6|NA
CASSQGQLNSPLHF
TGTGCCAGCAGCCAAGGGCAACTAAATTCACCCCTCCACTTT
>TRBV7-9|NA|TRBJ2-5|TRBD2
CASSPPGGTQETQYF
TGTGCCAGCAGCCCCCCCGGGGGGACCCAAGAGACCCAGTACTTC
>TRBV12-3/TRBV12-4|NA|TRBJ1-1|NA
CASSLGRVGAFF
TGTGCCAGCAGTTTAGGTCGGGTAGGGGCTTTCTTT
>TRBV27|NA|TRBJ2-3|NA
CASSPRVTLTDTQYF
TGTGCCAGCAGTCCCCGGGTCACACTCACAGATACGCAGTATTTT
>TRBV7-8|NA|TRBJ1-4|NA
CASSRGRTTNEKLFF
TGTGCCAGCAGCCGCGGGCGGACAACTAATGAAAAACTGTTTTTT
>TRBV2|NA|TRBJ1-1|NA
CASSGGHLNTEAFF
TGTGCCAGCTCGGGGGGACACTTGAACACTGAAGCTTTCTTT
>TRBV30|NA|TRBJ1-4|TRBD1
CAWSGDRGTNEKLFF
TGTGCCTGGAGTGGGGACAGGGGAACTAATGAAAAACTGTTTTTT
>TRBV24-1|NA|TRBJ2-3|TRBD1
CATSDLTGAPDTQYF
TGTGCCACCAGTGATCTTACAGGGGCCCCAGATACGCAGTATTTT
>TRBV2|NA|TRBJ2-7|NA
CASSRENTGEQYF
TGTGCCAGCAGCCGGGAGAACACCGGGGAGCAGTACTTC
>TRBV2|NA|TRBJ2-4|NA
CASSEARRNIQYF
TGTGCCAGCAGTGAAGCGCGGCGGAACATTCAGTACTTC
>TRBV7-2|NA|TRBJ2-5|NA
CASSPRWGRQETQYF
TGTGCCAGCAGCCCCCGGTGGGGACGACAAGAGACCCAGTACTTC
>TRBV7-8|NA|TRBJ1-6|NA
CASSLVGGHNNSPLHF
TGTGCCAGCAGCTTAGTAGGGGGACATAATAATTCACCCCTCCACTTT
>TRBV5-1|NA|TRBJ1-1|NA
CASSLDVATEAFF
TGCGCCAGCAGCTTGGACGTTGCCACTGAAGCTTTCTTT